The rows below give T cell receptor beta chains drawn from one sample of a study of T cells in Graves' hyperthyroidism and ophthalmopathy. Each CDR3 protein gets one entry after TCRdb re-called the multiplex PCR reads with MiXCR. The table lists 500,000 to 800,000 distinct CDR3 sequences, roughly 15% of them singletons. The sequencing sample was made of blood. The receptors shown here come from a woman aged 50 to 60 with Graves' ophthalmopathy. The CDR3 runs from the conserved cysteine through the conserved F or W. Each record gives: clone size, D gene, J gene, V gene, CDR3 DNA, CDR3 protein. D genes are given only for firm matches. Only part of the rows carry a size: once, few, many, or a class if the clone is expanded.

clone_size: many
d_call: TRBD2
j_call: TRBJ2-2
v_call: TRBV7-2
cdr3_nt: TGTGCCAGCAGCGAGATGCGTCTAGCGGAAATCGGGGAGCTGTTTTTT
cdr3_aa: CASSEMRLAEIGELFF

clone_size: -
d_call: TRBD2
j_call: TRBJ2-4
v_call: TRBV18
cdr3_nt: TGTGCCAGCTCACCACTGTTTACTAGCGGGAGCGCAGCCAAAAACATTCAGTACTTC
cdr3_aa: CASSPLFTSGSAAKNIQYF

clone_size: many
d_call: TRBD2
j_call: TRBJ2-7
v_call: TRBV7-9
cdr3_nt: TGTGCCAGCAGCCCCACCGGACTAGCGGGAGTCTACGAGCAGTACTTC
cdr3_aa: CASSPTGLAGVYEQYF

clone_size: -
d_call: -
j_call: TRBJ2-5
v_call: TRBV7-9
cdr3_nt: TGTGCCGGCAGCTTCCGGGGCGAAGAGACCCAGTACTTC
cdr3_aa: CAGSFRGEETQYF

clone_size: many
d_call: -
j_call: TRBJ1-1
v_call: TRBV28
cdr3_nt: TGTGCCAGCAGTTTAGGCAGCGCCGGTAATGAAGCTTTCTTT
cdr3_aa: CASSLGSAGNEAFF

clone_size: many
d_call: TRBD1
j_call: TRBJ1-1
v_call: TRBV24-1
cdr3_nt: TGTGCCACCAGAGGACAGGGGCTTACGGCTTTCTTT
cdr3_aa: CATRGQGLTAFF

clone_size: few
d_call: -
j_call: TRBJ1-1
v_call: TRBV5-1
cdr3_nt: TGCGCCAGCAAGGGGCCCTGGGGCACTGAAGCTTTCTTT
cdr3_aa: CASKGPWGTEAFF

clone_size: many
d_call: -
j_call: TRBJ1-2
v_call: TRBV7-9
cdr3_nt: TGTGCCAGCAGCTTAACTGCGTCGGTTGATGGCTACACCTTC
cdr3_aa: CASSLTASVDGYTF

clone_size: many
d_call: -
j_call: TRBJ1-1
v_call: TRBV28
cdr3_nt: TGTGCCAGCAGTTCGCCCGGCAGCAGCTTCACTGAAGCTTTCTTT
cdr3_aa: CASSSPGSSFTEAFF

clone_size: many
d_call: TRBD2
j_call: TRBJ2-4
v_call: TRBV3-1
cdr3_nt: TGTGCCAGCAGCCAAAGACTAGCGGGAGGGCCGAGGAACATTCAGTACTTC
cdr3_aa: CASSQRLAGGPRNIQYF

clone_size: many
d_call: -
j_call: TRBJ1-2
v_call: TRBV20-1
cdr3_nt: TGCAGTGCTAGAGGAGGTGGGCAGGGGAACTATGGCTACACCTTC
cdr3_aa: CSARGGGQGNYGYTF

clone_size: few
d_call: -
j_call: TRBJ1-2
v_call: TRBV3-1
cdr3_nt: TGTGCCAGCAGCCAGCACAGGGACCGGGGGGGCTACACCTTC
cdr3_aa: CASSQHRDRGGYTF

clone_size: -
d_call: TRBD2
j_call: TRBJ2-7
v_call: TRBV11-1
cdr3_nt: TGTGCCAGCAGCTTAGTCCGACCGACTAGCGGGAGCTACGAGCAGTACTTC
cdr3_aa: CASSLVRPTSGSYEQYF

clone_size: few
d_call: TRBD2
j_call: TRBJ2-7
v_call: TRBV20-1
cdr3_nt: TGCAGTGCTACCAGACTAGCGGGACACGAGCAGTACTTC
cdr3_aa: CSATRLAGHEQYF

clone_size: -
d_call: -
j_call: TRBJ2-1
v_call: TRBV7-9
cdr3_nt: TGTGCCAGCAGCTTAAAGCACGATGAGCAGTTCTTC
cdr3_aa: CASSLKHDEQFF

clone_size: -
d_call: -
j_call: TRBJ2-3
v_call: TRBV6-1
cdr3_nt: TGTGCCAGCAGCTACACAAGGCCGAGCACAGATACGCAGTATTTT
cdr3_aa: CASSYTRPSTDTQYF